The sequence of this TCR beta chain was determined in a study of T cell responses to AZD1222 COVID-19 vaccine. Across the study: It was second doses at about 4 or about 12 weeks that were pooled. Study findings and constraints: Regions 160-218 and 743-854 held dominance among vaccine-associated CD4 TCRs, which spanned spike.

The protocol was immunoSEQ multiplex PCR, while the TCRdb copy is restricted to in-frame clones and leaves out a portion. The sample records 100,000 to 120,000 clones, around 82% being singletons. The CDR3 runs to 19 residues. Unmatched junction bases numbered 12, after V lost 2 bases and J lost 3 bases. Germline V gives CDR1 SGHNT, CDR2 YYREEE (reference sequence). Regarding this clone: Its antigen is unknown.

The V call is TRBV5-4, the J call TRBJ1-6; 9 nucleotides match TRBD1. This TCR was sampled from an adult in good health. The input for sequencing was peripheral blood, taken on day 0 of AZD1222 vaccination. This CDR3 is CASSFFKGTGSVYNSPLHF. The CDR3 DNA reads as TGTGCCAGCAGCTTCTTCAAAGGGACAGGGTCCGTCTATAATTCACCCCTCCACTTT.